The rows below give T cell receptor beta chains drawn from one sample of a study of identifying expanded T cells in peripheral blood. Clones were read by immunoSEQ multiplex PCR, and TCRdb kept only the in-frame ones, dropping some. The sample carries over 85,000 clones, approximately 89% recorded once. The sample consisted of blood. These receptors were taken from a person aged 18 to 75 in good health. The CDR3 runs from the conserved cysteine through the conserved F or W. A D gene is named only where the DNA matches it firmly. Some rows have no size entry. The others give once, few or many, or a class for an expanded clone.

j_call clone_size d_call v_call cdr3_nt cdr3_aa
TRBJ1-4 . TRBD1 TRBV2 TGTGCCAGCAGTACCAGGGGGCCAACTAATGAAAAACTGTTTTTT CASSTRGPTNEKLFF
TRBJ2-5 . . TRBV6-5 TGTGCCAGCAGTTACTCGAGGATCAGGGAGACCCAGTACTTC CASSYSRIRETQYF
TRBJ2-3 once . TRBV19 TGTGCCAGTAGTATCTACCCCAACCCCAGCACAGATACGCAGTATTTT CASSIYPNPSTDTQYF
TRBJ2-2 . TRBD1 TRBV4-3 TGCGCCAGCAGCCAAGATACCGGGACAGCGAACACCGGGGAGCTGTTTTTT CASSQDTGTANTGELFF
TRBJ2-5 once TRBD1 TRBV10-3 TGTGCCATCAGTACCCGGGACAGGGGTCAAGAGACCCAGTACTTC CAISTRDRGQETQYF
TRBJ1-5 . . TRBV5-1 TGCGCCAGCAGCTTGACAGGGTTGAGCAATCAGCCCCAGCATTTT CASSLTGLSNQPQHF
TRBJ1-1 . . TRBV18 TGTGCCAGCTCACCACTGGGGTTAGGGGACACTGAAGCTTTCTTT CASSPLGLGDTEAFF
TRBJ1-1 . . TRBV28 TGTGCCAGCAGTTTTTTACCTGGCACTGAAGCTTTCTTT CASSFLPGTEAFF
TRBJ1-5 few . TRBV30 TGTGCCTGGAGTTCAGGACCACCCAATCAGCCCCAGCATTTT CAWSSGPPNQPQHF
TRBJ1-2 . TRBD1 TRBV4-1 TGCGCCAGCACCCAAGATCGGGACAGGGTCGTTGGCTACACCTTC CASTQDRDRVVGYTF
TRBJ2-3 few . TRBV18 TGTGCCAGCTCACCGAGACAGGTAACGTCAGATACGCAGTATTTT CASSPRQVTSDTQYF
TRBJ1-2 . . TRBV6-1 TGTGCCAGCAGTGATGCAGCCTATGGCTACACCTTC CASSDAAYGYTF
TRBJ2-5 . . TRBV4-2 TGTGCCAGCAGCCAAGAAAAGGGAGAGACCCAGTACTTC CASSQEKGETQYF
TRBJ2-1 . TRBD2 TRBV7-3 TGTGCCAGCAGCTCCTTAGCGGGGGGGCCGGATGAGCAGTTCTTC CASSSLAGGPDEQFF
TRBJ2-2 . . TRBV19 TGTGCCAGTAGTCTACTGGAGAACACCGGGGAGCTGTTTTTT CASSLLENTGELFF
TRBJ1-2 . TRBD1 TRBV27 TGTGCCAGCAGTCCAGACAGGGGATATGGCTACACCTTC CASSPDRGYGYTF
TRBJ1-1 . . TRBV7-2 TGTGCCAGCAGCTTTTTTCTGAGTCCTGAAGCTTTCTTT CASSFFLSPEAFF
TRBJ2-2 . TRBD1 TRBV28 TGTGCCAGCAGTCCGATGGGACAGCTTCTTATCACCGGGGAGCTGTTTTTT CASSPMGQLLITGELFF
TRBJ2-7 . TRBD2 TRBV19 TGTGCCAGTAGTCGGACTAGCGGGAGTAGTTACGAGCAGTACTTC CASSRTSGSSYEQYF
TRBJ1-1 . TRBD1 TRBV7-3 TGTGCCAGCAGCAGGAGACAGGGCACTGAAGCTTTCTTT CASSRRQGTEAFF
TRBJ2-7 few TRBD2 TRBV6-5 TGTGCCAGCAGTAGGACTAGCGCGATAAACTACGAGCAGTACTTC CASSRTSAINYEQYF
TRBJ2-3 once TRBD2 TRBV7-9 TGTGCCAGCAGCCATAGCGGGAGGGCAGATACGCAGTATTTT CASSHSGRADTQYF
TRBJ2-7 . TRBD1 TRBV5-1 TGCGCCAGCAGCTTGGGGGGGACAGGCGGTGACGAGTACTTC CASSLGGTGGDEYF
TRBJ2-7 . . TRBV13 TGTGCCAGCAGCTTAGCGCGATGGGACGAGCAGTACTTC CASSLARWDEQYF
TRBJ2-7 . . TRBV5-4 TGTGCCAGCAGCTCCGCCCATGGGCTAGCCTACGAGCAGTACTTC CASSSAHGLAYEQYF
TRBJ2-1 . TRBD2 TRBV19 TGTGCCAGTAGCCCTGGGGCTAGCGGGACCTCTCAGTTCTTC CASSPGASGTSQFF
TRBJ2-2 . . TRBV7-8 TGTGCCAGCAGCTTAGTTGAGGGATACACCGGGGAGCTGTTTTTT CASSLVEGYTGELFF
TRBJ1-3 . . TRBV6-1 TGTGCCAGCAGCGACGGTATCTCTGGAAACACCATATATTTT CASSDGISGNTIYF
TRBJ2-1 . . TRBV18 TGTGCCAGCTCACCACGGCAGGGGATGGGCAATGAGCAGTTCTTC CASSPRQGMGNEQFF
TRBJ2-2 . TRBD2 TRBV27 TGTGCCAGCAGTAAACTAGCGGGAAACACCGGGGAGCTGTTTTTT CASSKLAGNTGELFF
TRBJ1-4 . . TRBV19 TGTGCCAGTAGTACAGGGCTTAATGAAAAACTGTTTTTT CASSTGLNEKLFF
TRBJ2-7 once TRBD1 TRBV7-2 TGTGCCAGCAGCCTTACGGGACAGAGTATCCACGAGCAGTACTTC CASSLTGQSIHEQYF
TRBJ1-3 . TRBD1 TRBV29-1 TGCAGCGTTGATGACAGGGTAAAGGACACCATATATTTT CSVDDRVKDTIYF
TRBJ1-5 medium-sized . TRBV2 TGTGCCAGCAGTGAAGCAGGGGGACCGCCAAGCAATCAGCCCCAGCATTTT CASSEAGGPPSNQPQHF
TRBJ2-3 . . TRBV7-9 TGTGCCAGCGACCTCACAGATACGCAGTATTTT CASDLTDTQYF
TRBJ2-3 . . TRBV6-6 TGTGCCGTTACCGGACTCACAGATACGCAGTATTTT CAVTGLTDTQYF
TRBJ2-7 few TRBD2 TRBV9 TGTGCCAGCAGCGTAGCGGCGGGGGGGATCAACGAGCAGTACTTC CASSVAAGGINEQYF
TRBJ2-3 . . TRBV28 TGTGCCAGCAGCTGGACGGACGCCACAGATACGCAGTATTTT CASSWTDATDTQYF
TRBJ2-5 . . TRBV7-8 TGTGCCAGCAGCTCAGGGTCGGCAGAGACCCAGTACTTC CASSSGSAETQYF
TRBJ1-2 few TRBD1 TRBV5-1 TGCGCCAGCAGCTCGGGTGACAGGGTTACAAACTATGGCTACACCTTC CASSSGDRVTNYGYTF
TRBJ1-2 once . TRBV7-2 TGTGCCAGCGGACCGGACAGCTACTATGGCTACACCTTC CASGPDSYYGYTF
TRBJ2-1 . TRBD2 TRBV5-5 TGTGCCAGCTTTGGACTAGAAGTCTACAATGAGCAGTTCTTC CASFGLEVYNEQFF
TRBJ2-2 . TRBD1 TRBV4-1 TGCGCCAGCAGCCTCCGGACAGGGAGTATAACCGGGGAGCTGTTTTTT CASSLRTGSITGELFF
TRBJ2-1 . . TRBV12-5 TGTGCTAGTGGTTACAGTCCCTACAATGAGCAGTTCTTC CASGYSPYNEQFF
TRBJ2-1 . . TRBV6-1 TGTGCCAGCACGGATAGCTCCTACAATGAGCAGTTCTTC CASTDSSYNEQFF